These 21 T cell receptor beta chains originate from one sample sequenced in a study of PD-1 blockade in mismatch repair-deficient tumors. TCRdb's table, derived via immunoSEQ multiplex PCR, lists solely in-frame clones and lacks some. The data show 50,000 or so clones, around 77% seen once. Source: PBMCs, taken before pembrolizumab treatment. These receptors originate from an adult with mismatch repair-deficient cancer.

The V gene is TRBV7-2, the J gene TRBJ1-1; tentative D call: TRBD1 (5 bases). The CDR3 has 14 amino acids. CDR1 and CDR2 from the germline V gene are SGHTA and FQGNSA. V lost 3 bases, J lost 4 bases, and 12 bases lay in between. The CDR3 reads CASSFRLGTTEAFF. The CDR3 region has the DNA TGTGCCAGCAGCTTCCGACTAGGGACCACTGAAGCTTTCTTT.

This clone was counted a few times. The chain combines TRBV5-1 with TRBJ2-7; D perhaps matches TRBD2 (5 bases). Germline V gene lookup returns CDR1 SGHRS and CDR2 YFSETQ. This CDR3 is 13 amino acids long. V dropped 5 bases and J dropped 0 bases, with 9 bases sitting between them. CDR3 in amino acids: CASSYGDSYEQYF. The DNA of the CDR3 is TGCGCCAGCAGTTACGGGGACTCCTACGAGCAGTACTTC.

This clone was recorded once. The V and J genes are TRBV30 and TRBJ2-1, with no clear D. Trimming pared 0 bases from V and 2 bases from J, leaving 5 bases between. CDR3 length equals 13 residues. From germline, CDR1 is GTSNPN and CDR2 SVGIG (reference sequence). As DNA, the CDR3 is TGTGCCTGGAGTGTGCAGGCCTACAATGAGCAGTTCTTC. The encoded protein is CAWSVQAYNEQFF.

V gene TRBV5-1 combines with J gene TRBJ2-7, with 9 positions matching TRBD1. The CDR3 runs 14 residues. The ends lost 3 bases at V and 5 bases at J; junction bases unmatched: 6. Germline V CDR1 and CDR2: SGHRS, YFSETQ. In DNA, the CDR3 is TGCGCCAGCAGCTGGAAAGACAGGGGGGACGAGCAGTACTTC. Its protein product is CASSWKDRGDEQYF. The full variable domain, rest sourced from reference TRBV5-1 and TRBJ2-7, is KAGVTQTPRYLIKTRGQQVTLSCSPISGHRSVSWYQQTPGQGLQFLFEYFSETQRNKGNFPGRFSGRQFSNSRSEMNVSTLELGDSALYLCASSWKDRGDEQYFGPGTRLTVT.

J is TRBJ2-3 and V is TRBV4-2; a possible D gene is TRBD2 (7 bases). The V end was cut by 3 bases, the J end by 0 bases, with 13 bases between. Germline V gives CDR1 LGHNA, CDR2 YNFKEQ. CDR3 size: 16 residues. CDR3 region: CASSQGGTRSTDTQYF. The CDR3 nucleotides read TGTGCCAGCAGCCAGGGGGGGACACGAAGCACAGATACGCAGTATTTT.

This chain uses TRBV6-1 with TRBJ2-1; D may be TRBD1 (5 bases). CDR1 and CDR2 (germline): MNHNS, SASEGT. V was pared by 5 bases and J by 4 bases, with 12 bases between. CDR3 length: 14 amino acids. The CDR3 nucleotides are TGTGCCAGCAGTCCTTTGACAGAATACAATGAGCAGTTCTTC. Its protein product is CASSPLTEYNEQFF.

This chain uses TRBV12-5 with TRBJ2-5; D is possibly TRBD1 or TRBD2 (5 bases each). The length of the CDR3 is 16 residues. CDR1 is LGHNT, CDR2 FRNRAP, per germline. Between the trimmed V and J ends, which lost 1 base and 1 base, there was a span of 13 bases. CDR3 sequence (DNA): TGTGCTAGTGGTTTGGGGCAGGGAGCAGTCCAAGAGACCCAGTACTTC. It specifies CASGLGQGAVQETQYF.

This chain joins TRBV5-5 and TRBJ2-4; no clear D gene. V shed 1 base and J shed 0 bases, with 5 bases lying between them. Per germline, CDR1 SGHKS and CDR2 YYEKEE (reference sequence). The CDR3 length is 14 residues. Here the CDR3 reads CASSLLIAKNIQYF. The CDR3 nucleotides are TGTGCCAGCAGCTTGCTTATAGCCAAAAACATTCAGTACTTC. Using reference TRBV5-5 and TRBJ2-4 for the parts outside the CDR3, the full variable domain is DAGVTQSPTHLIKTRGQQVTLRCSPISGHKSVSWYQQVLGQGPQFIFQYYEKEERGRGNFPDRFSARQFPNYSSELNVNALLLGDSALYLCASSLLIAKNIQYFGAGTRLSVL.

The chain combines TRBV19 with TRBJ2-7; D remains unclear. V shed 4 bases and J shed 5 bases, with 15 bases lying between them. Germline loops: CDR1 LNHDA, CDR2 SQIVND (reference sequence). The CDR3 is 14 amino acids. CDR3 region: CASSREVRNHEQYF. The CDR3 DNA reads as TGTGCCAGTAGTAGGGAAGTCCGGAACCACGAGCAGTACTTC. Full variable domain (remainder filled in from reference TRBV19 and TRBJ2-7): DGGITQSPKYLFRKEGQNVTLSCEQNLNHDAMYWYRQDPGQGLRLIYYSQIVNDFQKGDIAEGYSVSREKKESFPLTVTSAQKNPTAFYLCASSREVRNHEQYFGPGTRLTVT.

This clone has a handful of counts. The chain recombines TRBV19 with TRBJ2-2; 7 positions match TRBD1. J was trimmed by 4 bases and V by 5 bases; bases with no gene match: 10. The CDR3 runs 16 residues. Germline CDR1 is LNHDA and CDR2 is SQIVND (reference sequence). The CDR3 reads CASSVTGTATTGELFF. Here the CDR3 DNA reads TGTGCCAGTAGTGTCACCGGGACAGCAACCACCGGGGAGCTGTTTTTT.

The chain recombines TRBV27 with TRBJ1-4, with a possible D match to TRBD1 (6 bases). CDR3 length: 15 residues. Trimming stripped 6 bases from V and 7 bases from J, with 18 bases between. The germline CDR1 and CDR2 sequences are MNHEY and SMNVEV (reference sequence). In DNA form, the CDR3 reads TGTGCCAGCAGCAGCGGACAGACCTTCACTGAAAAACTGTTTTTT. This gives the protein CASSSGQTFTEKLFF.

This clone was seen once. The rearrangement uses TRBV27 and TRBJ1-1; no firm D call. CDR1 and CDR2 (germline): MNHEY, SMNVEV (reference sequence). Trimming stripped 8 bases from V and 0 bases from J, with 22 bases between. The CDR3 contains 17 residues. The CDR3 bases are TGTGCCAGCGTACTACGCTGGGCAGGACCTTTGAACACTGAAGCTTTCTTT. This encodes CASVLRWAGPLNTEAFF.

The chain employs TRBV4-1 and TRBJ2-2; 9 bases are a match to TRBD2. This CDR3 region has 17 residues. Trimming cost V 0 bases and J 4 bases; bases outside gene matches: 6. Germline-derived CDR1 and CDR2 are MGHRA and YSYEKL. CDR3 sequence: CASSQDGGGRATGELFF. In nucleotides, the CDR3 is TGCGCCAGCAGCCAAGATGGGGGCGGGAGGGCCACCGGGGAGCTGTTTTTT.

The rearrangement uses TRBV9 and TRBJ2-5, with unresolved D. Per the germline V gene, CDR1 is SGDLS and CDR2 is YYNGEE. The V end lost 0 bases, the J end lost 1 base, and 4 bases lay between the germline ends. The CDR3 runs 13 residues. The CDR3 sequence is CASSVDVQETQYF. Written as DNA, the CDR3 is TGTGCCAGCAGCGTAGACGTCCAAGAGACCCAGTACTTC. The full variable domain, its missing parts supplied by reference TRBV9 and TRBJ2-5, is DSGVTQTPKHLITATGQRVTLRCSPRSGDLSVYWYQQSLDQGLQFLIQYYNGEERAKGNILERFSAQQFPDLHSELNLSSLELGDSALYFCASSVDVQETQYFGPGTRLLVL.

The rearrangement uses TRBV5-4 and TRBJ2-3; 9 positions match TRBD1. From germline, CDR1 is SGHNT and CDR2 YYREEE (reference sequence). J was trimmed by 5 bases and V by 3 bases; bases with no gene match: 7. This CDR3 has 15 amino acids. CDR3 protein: CASSSPGQGRDTQYF. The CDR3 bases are TGTGCCAGCAGCTCACCGGGACAGGGAAGAGATACGCAGTATTTT.

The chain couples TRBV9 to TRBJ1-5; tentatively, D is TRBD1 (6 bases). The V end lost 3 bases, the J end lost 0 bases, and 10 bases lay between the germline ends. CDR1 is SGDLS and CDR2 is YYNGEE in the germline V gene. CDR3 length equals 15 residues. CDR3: CASSGQEYSNQPQHF. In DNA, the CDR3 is TGTGCCAGCAGCGGACAGGAGTATAGCAATCAGCCCCAGCATTTT.

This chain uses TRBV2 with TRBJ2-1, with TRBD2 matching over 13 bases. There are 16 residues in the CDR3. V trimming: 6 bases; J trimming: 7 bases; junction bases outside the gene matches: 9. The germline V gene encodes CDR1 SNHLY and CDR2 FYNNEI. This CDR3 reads CASRGGTSGIGNEQFF. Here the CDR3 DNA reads TGTGCCAGCAGGGGAGGGACTAGCGGGATTGGTAATGAGCAGTTCTTC.

The CDR3 region is CASSQDLGWGNTQYF. CDR3 nucleotides: TGTGCCAGCAGCCAAGATTTAGGTTGGGGGAATACGCAGTATTTT. V usage is TRBV14 and J usage is TRBJ2-3; the D call may be TRBD1 or TRBD2 (5 bases each). V lost 0 bases and J 7 bases, leaving 14 bases between the germline ends. This CDR3 spans 15 amino acids. In germline, CDR1 is SGHDN, CDR2 FVKESK.

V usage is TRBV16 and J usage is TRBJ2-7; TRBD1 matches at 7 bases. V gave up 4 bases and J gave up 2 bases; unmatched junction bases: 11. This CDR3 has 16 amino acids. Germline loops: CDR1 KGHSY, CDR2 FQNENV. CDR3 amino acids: CASSLRQGSRTYEQYF. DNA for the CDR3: TGTGCCAGCAGCCTTCGACAGGGAAGTAGGACCTACGAGCAGTACTTC.

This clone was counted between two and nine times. In DNA form, the CDR3 reads TGTGCCACCAGCAGAGGGAGGGGGAAGGGGAACACTGAAGCTTTCTTT. The encoded protein is CATSRGRGKGNTEAFF. The chain is built from TRBV15 and TRBJ1-1; D perhaps matches TRBD1 (6 bases). CDR3 length equals 16 residues. Germline lookup yields CDR1 LNHNV and CDR2 YYDKDF (reference sequence). V lost 1 base to trimming and J lost 1 base, with 13 bases between them.

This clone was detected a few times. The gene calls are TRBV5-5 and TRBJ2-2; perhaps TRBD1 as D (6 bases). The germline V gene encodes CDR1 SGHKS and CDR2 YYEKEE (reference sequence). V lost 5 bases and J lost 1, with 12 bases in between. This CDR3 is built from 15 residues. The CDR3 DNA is TGTGCCAGCAGTCCCGGGACAATGAACACCGGGGAGCTGTTTTTT. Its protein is CASSPGTMNTGELFF.